The clone carrying this T cell receptor (beta chain) has ten or more counts. The target antigen is unknown. The source of the sample is a study of tumor-infiltrating lymphocytes in primary liver carcinoma. Study results and caveats: The difference in top-250-clone fraction between tumors and blood was significant, favoring tumors (p = 0.039).

Between about 18 and 33 mg of unsorted bulk tissue served as the source from which RNA and DNA were co-extracted. Surgeons treated the primary liver carcinoma of the patients by surgical resection. V lost 2 bases to trimming and J lost 3 bases, with 5 bases between them. Germline CDR1 and CDR2: MNHNS and SASEGT. The CDR3 sequence is 12 residues long. Making TCR beta cDNA involved roughly 0.55 ug total RNA and a constant-region primer. Three nested multiplex PCR rounds of slightly modified ARM-PCR generated TCR beta libraries. TRBV1-TRBV30 forward primers and a C-beta reverse primer were used in the first two PCR rounds, which each ran for ten to eleven cycles. TCRdb recomputed calls from the multiplex PCR reads with MiXCR, one row per CDR3 protein. The top ten hold 28% of the sample, which has around 70,000 distinct CDR3 sequences, roughly two thirds seen once.

Sequencing was performed on liver tumor tissue from sampling region 4. Specified subset: tumor region T4, right-lateral pole. The chain uses TRBV6-1 and TRBJ2-7; D not resolved. The TCR was taken from a man aged 35-49 years with primary liver carcinoma and hepatitis B virus infection. The chain's CDR3 is CASSERNYEQYF. DNA for the CDR3: TGTGCCAGCAGTGAAAGGAACTACGAGCAGTACTTC.